This T cell receptor beta chain stems from a study of cytomegalovirus exposure and HLA in healthy donors. Whole-study findings and limits: Most TCRs appeared rarely, but some public TCRs recurred in many donors. The investigators catalogued some 150 TCR beta chains as cytomegalovirus-associated. According to a later analysis, TCR clusters from the first cohort tended to co-occur in the 120 or so validation repertoires.

A note on this clone: What it binds is unknown.

Trimming stripped 4 bases from V and 11 bases from J, with 25 bases between. The CDR3 covers 16 residues. The germline CDR1 and CDR2 sequences are MGHRA and YSYEKL. Generated by immunoSEQ multiplex PCR, the TCRdb table keeps only in-frame clones and is missing some. The sample has some 170,000 clones, about nine tenths seen once. The chain combines TRBV4-1 with TRBJ2-3; D gene uncertain. The source material was PBMCs. The clonotype originates from a man in his late teens or twenties in good health and CMV-seropositive. Written as DNA, the CDR3 is TGCGCCAGCAGCCCGGTTACGGTCACCTCCCAGGTTAAGCAGTATTTT. This translates into CASSPVTVTSQVKQYF.